This entry lists 23 T cell receptor beta chains sequenced from one sample in a study of tumor and adjacent non-tumor tissue in lung cancer. RNA was extracted from bulk tissue without any cell sorting. TCRbeta libraries were built with three rounds of nested PCR, modified from ARM-PCR. TCRdb re-analysed the multiplex PCR reads in MiXCR, keeping a single row per CDR3 protein. Of roughly 120,000 distinct CDR3 sequences detected, roughly 73% appear once; the ten largest clones hold about 40%. Source material: lung tumor tissue. These receptors all come from an older woman with non-small cell lung cancer.

For this clonotype: Being one base from a much bigger clone, this may be a read error. This chain joins TRBV10-2 and TRBJ2-5; 8 nucleotides align to TRBD2. Germline values: CDR1 WSHSY, CDR2 SAAADI. J gave up 4 bases and V 5 bases, and 3 bases lay outside the gene matches. This CDR3 has 13 residues. CDR3 sequence: CASSNSGAETQYF. The DNA of the CDR3 is TGCGCCAGCAGTAATAGCGGGGCAGAGACCCAGTACTTC.

A note on this clonotype: A junction boundary mismatches the germline segment, possibly from a read error. The V call is TRBV13, the J call TRBJ2-3, with D possibly being TRBD1 or TRBD2 (5 bases each). Per germline, CDR1 PRHDT and CDR2 FYEKMQ (reference sequence). This CDR3 region has 13 residues. The CDR3 nucleotides read TGTGCCAGCACTAGGGGACGCACAGATATGCAGTATTTT. Translation gives CASTRGRTDMQYF.

The chain combines TRBV2 with TRBJ2-1; 8 bases map to TRBD2. CDR1 and CDR2 from the germline V gene are SNHLY and FYNNEI. This CDR3 region has 15 residues. Unmatched junction bases numbered 5, after V lost 3 bases and J lost 4 bases. DNA for the CDR3: TGTGCCAGCAGTGATTCCAGCGGGGGTTACAATGAGCAGTTCTTC. Translating gives CASSDSSGGYNEQFF.

Comments on this clonotype: The junction differs from germline at one of its ends, possibly a read error. V usage is TRBV12-3 or TRBV12-4 and J usage is TRBJ1-1, with no clear D. The CDR3 covers 13 residues. CDR3 loop: CASSLVSGTGAFF. The CDR3, as DNA: TGTGCCAGCAGTTTAGTCAGCGGTACTGGAGCTTTCTTT.

The V call is TRBV6-5, the J call TRBJ1-2, with D possibly being TRBD1 (6 bases). With 9 bases removed from V and 5 bases from J, the gap between germline ends came to 25 bases. From germline, CDR1 is MNHEY and CDR2 SVGAGI. The CDR3 totals 16 residues. The CDR3 sequence: CASRYSKVGQLYGYTF. The CDR3 region has the DNA TGTGCCAGTAGGTACTCGAAGGTCGGACAGCTTTATGGCTACACCTTC.

This clonotype has only a few counts. The chain combines TRBV20-1 with TRBJ2-3; D ambiguous. This CDR3 spans 13 amino acids. Germline CDR1 DFQATT, CDR2 SNEGSKA (reference sequence). The V gene lost 6 bases and the J gene lost 4 bases, with 14 bases spanning the gap. CDR3 bases: TGCAGTGCCCGTGGAACGGTCGCAGATACGCAGTATTTT. This encodes CSARGTVADTQYF.

On this clonotype itself: A read error may account for a junction end that differs from germline. This chain connects TRBV11-3 to TRBJ2-5; no clear D gene. CDR1 and CDR2 from the germline V gene are SGHNT and YENEEA. The CDR3 extends over 16 amino acids. In DNA, the CDR3 is TGTGTCAGCAGCTTAAACCCGGGTACAATAGGAGAGACCCAGTACTTC. Protein product: CVSSLNPGTIGETQYF.

Comment on this clonotype: This CDR3 is missing its conserved last phenylalanine or tryptophan, likely due to a read error. The rearrangement links TRBV11-2 to TRBJ2-7, with D perhaps assigned TRBD1 or TRBD2 (5 bases each). This CDR3 is built from 13 residues. The germline CDR1 and CDR2 sequences are SGHAT and FQNNGV. This chain's CDR3 is CASSLGEKEPQYI. CDR3 sequence (DNA): TGTGCCAGCAGTTTAGGGGAGAAAGAGCCACAGTACATC.

On this clonotype: A much larger clone is a single base away; this may be a read error. V usage is TRBV6-2 or TRBV6-3 and J usage is TRBJ2-3; either TRBD1 or TRBD2 may fit D (5 bases each). V was clipped by 7 bases and J by 6 bases, with 20 bases between them. Germline-derived CDR1 and CDR2 are MNHEY and SVGEGT. This CDR3 has 15 residues. The CDR3 loop reads CASIPGPGRGDTQYF. CDR3 nucleotide sequence: TGTGCCAGCATCCCCGGACCAGGGCGAGGGGATACGCAGTATTTT.

Points on this clonotype: Given a much more abundant clone one base away, this may be a read error. V is TRBV12-3 or TRBV12-4 and J is TRBJ1-1, with a tentative D call TRBD1 (6 bases). The CDR3 is made up of 14 amino acids. CDR3 sequence (DNA): TGTGCCAGCTGTTTAATGGACAGGAACACTGAAGCTTTCTTT. Amino acid sequence: CASCLMDRNTEAFF.

At least ten counts were recorded for this clonotype. The CDR3 bases are TGCGCCAGCAGCCAAGATTCCCGGGCATCCTACAATGAGCAGTTCTTC. Its protein product is CASSQDSRASYNEQFF. J is TRBJ2-1 and V is TRBV4-3; D is uncertain. Per the germline V gene, CDR1 is LGHNA and CDR2 is YSLEER. The CDR3 is 16 residues long. V lost 0 bases, J lost 1 base, and 10 bases lay in between.

To note about this clonotype: One end of the junction is discordant with germline, which a read error may explain. V gene TRBV4-3 combines with J gene TRBJ1-2; no clear D gene. The CDR3 contains 12 residues. Germline loops: CDR1 LGHNA, CDR2 YSLEER. CDR3 DNA sequence: TGCGCTAGCAGCCAAGGTCGCGATAGCTACACCTTC. This sequence encodes CASSQGRDSYTF.

This chain uses TRBV20-1 with TRBJ1-2; D unresolved. Trimming removed 6 bases at V and 9 bases at J, with 20 bases between. Germline values: CDR1 DFQATT, CDR2 SNEGSKA (reference sequence). The length of the CDR3 is 13 residues. CDR3 loop: CSAPEDFIHSYTF. CDR3 in DNA: TGCAGTGCCCCGGAGGACTTTATTCATAGCTACACCTTC.

This clonotype was found a few times. The conserved phenylalanine or tryptophan is not found at the CDR3 terminus, so this likely reflects a read error. The rearrangement links TRBV12-3 or TRBV12-4 to TRBJ1-4; TRBD1 is a possible D gene (6 bases). V lost 4 bases, J lost 5 bases, and 11 bases lay in between. The CDR3 contains 14 residues. The chain's CDR3 is CASSSLDSNEKLFI. In DNA, the CDR3 is TGTGCCAGCAGTTCCTTGGACAGCAATGAAAAACTGTTTATT.

A remark on this clonotype: At one boundary the junction diverges from the germline segment, which might be a read error. The chain employs TRBV4-3 and TRBJ1-1; D is uncertain. The CDR3 runs 14 residues. CDR1 and CDR2 from the germline V gene are LGHNA and YSLEER. The CDR3 nucleotides are TGCGCCAGCAACCAAGAGATAGGTTGGGGTGAAGCTCTCTTT. This codes for CASNQEIGWGEALF.

This clonotype was observed a single time. The final CDR3 position lacks the conserved phenylalanine or tryptophan, pointing to a likely read error. DNA of the CDR3: TGTGCCTGTGTTAAAACAGGGACCGCTGAAGCTTTCTAT. Amino acid sequence: CACVKTGTAEAFY. V gene TRBV11-2 combines with J gene TRBJ1-1; tentatively, D is TRBD1 (6 bases). The V end lost 11 bases, the J end lost 6 bases, and 19 bases lay between the germline ends. The CDR3 has 13 residues. The germline V gene encodes CDR1 SGHAT and CDR2 FQNNGV.

The gene calls are TRBV6-2 or TRBV6-3 and TRBJ1-6; D may be TRBD1 (5 bases). CDR1 and CDR2 (germline): MNHEY, SVGEGT. With 6 bases removed from V and 5 bases from J, the gap between germline ends came to 20 bases. This CDR3 is built from 17 residues. The CDR3 region is CASRRRTWNENNSPLHF. CDR3 DNA sequence: TGTGCCAGCAGACGCCGGACATGGAATGAAAATAATTCACCCCTCCACTTT.

As to this clonotype: A much larger clonotype is one base distant, so this may be a read error. The chain combines TRBV6-5 with TRBJ1-6; the D gene is possibly TRBD1 (6 bases). The CDR3 consists of 13 residues. Between the trimmed V and J ends, which lost 7 bases and 10 bases, there was a span of 14 bases. Germline V gene sequence: CDR1 MNHEY, CDR2 SVGAGI. The CDR3 here is CASITGSGSPLHF. The CDR3 nucleotides read TGTGCCAGCATTACAGGGTCCGGGTCACCCCTCCACTTT.

To note about this clonotype: At one of its ends the junction is not consistent with the germline gene, which may arise from a read error. The genes are TRBV11-2 and TRBJ1-2; D remains unclear. Germline CDR1 reads SGHAT; CDR2 reads FQNNGV. This CDR3 region has 15 residues. CDR3 in amino acids: CASSLVRWAGYGYIF. DNA for the CDR3: TGTGCCAGCAGCTTAGTTCGGTGGGCCGGCTATGGCTACATCTTC.

Comment on this clonotype: A much larger clone sits a single nucleotide away, making a read error possible. The chain has TRBV4-1 and TRBJ1-3, with unresolved D. The CDR3 has 16 amino acids. Germline V gene lookup returns CDR1 MGHRA and CDR2 YSYEKL. The CDR3 coding sequence is TGCACCAGCAGCCAAGAAGTACGGCTCTCTGGAAACACCATATATTTT. Translated, it gives CTSSQEVRLSGNTIYF.

About this clonotype itself: This may stem from a read error, because a much larger clone lies one nucleotide away. The CDR3 DNA reads as TGTGCCAGCAGCCATAGGGGGGTCCAAGAGAGCCAGTACTTC. Protein product: CASSHRGVQESQYF. The gene calls are TRBV12-3 or TRBV12-4 and TRBJ2-5; D tentatively reads TRBD1 or TRBD2 (6 bases each). The CDR3 spans 14 residues.

The chain joins TRBV28 to TRBJ2-1, with D possibly matching TRBD2 (6 bases). V lost 5 bases and J lost 0, with 11 bases in between. CDR3 length: 15 amino acids. Germline-derived CDR1 and CDR2 are MDHEN and SYDVKM. DNA of the CDR3: TGTGCCAGCAGTGCCGGAGGGAGCTCCTACAATGAGCAGTTCTTC. Protein sequence: CASSAGGSSYNEQFF.

This chain joins TRBV20-1 and TRBJ2-7, with D possibly being TRBD2 (5 bases). From germline, CDR1 is DFQATT and CDR2 SNEGSKA (reference sequence). The CDR3 runs to 15 residues. With 3 bases removed from V and 4 bases from J, the gap between germline ends came to 19 bases. DNA for the CDR3: TGCAGTGCTAGCCGTACGGGGAACGAAAAATACGAGCAGTACTTC. Translated, it gives CSASRTGNEKYEQYF.